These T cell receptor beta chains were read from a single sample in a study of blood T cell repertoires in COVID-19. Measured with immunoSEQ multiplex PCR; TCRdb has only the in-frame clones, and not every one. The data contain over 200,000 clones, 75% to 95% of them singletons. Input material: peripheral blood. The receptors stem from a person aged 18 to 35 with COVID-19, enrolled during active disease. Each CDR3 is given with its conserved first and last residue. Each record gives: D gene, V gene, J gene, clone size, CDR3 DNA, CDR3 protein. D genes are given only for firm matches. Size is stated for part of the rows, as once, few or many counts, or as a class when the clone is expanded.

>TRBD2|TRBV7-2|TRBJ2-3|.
TGTGCCAGCAGCTTGGGACTAGCGGGGACAGATACGCAGTATTTT
CASSLGLAGTDTQYF
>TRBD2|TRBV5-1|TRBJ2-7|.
TGCGCCAGCAGCTTAAAACCGGGACTAGCGGGAGGGTCTGGGTACGAGCAGTACTTC
CASSLKPGLAGGSGYEQYF
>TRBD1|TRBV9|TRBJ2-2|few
TGTGCCAGCAGTTACGGACAGGGAGTGGGCACCGGGGAGCTGTTTTTT
CASSYGQGVGTGELFF
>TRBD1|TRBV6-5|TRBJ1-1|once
TGTGCCAGCAGTTCATTCACCGACAGGGGGAATGCTTTCTTT
CASSSFTDRGNAFF
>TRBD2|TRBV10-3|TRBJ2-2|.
TGTGCCATCAGCCTAGCGGGAGAGTACACCGGGGAGCTGTTTTTT
CAISLAGEYTGELFF
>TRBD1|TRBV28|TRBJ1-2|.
TGTGCCAGCAGAACAGGGGGTCCTGGCTACACCTTC
CASRTGGPGYTF
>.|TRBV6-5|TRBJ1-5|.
TGTGCCAGCAACCCCGCGGGTTTCAATCAGCCCCAGCATTTT
CASNPAGFNQPQHF
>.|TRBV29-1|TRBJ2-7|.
TGCAGCGTCGGAGGAGTCAGCTCCTACGAGCAGTACTTC
CSVGGVSSYEQYF
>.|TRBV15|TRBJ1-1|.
TGTGCCACCAGCAGAGGAGGGTCCGGGGTTCGAGAAGCTTTCTTT
CATSRGGSGVREAFF
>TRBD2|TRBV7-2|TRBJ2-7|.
TGTGCCAGCAGCTTTAGCGGGACCAGCTCCTACGAGCAGTACTTT
CASSFSGTSSYEQYF
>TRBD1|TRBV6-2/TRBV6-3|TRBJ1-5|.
TGTGCCAGCAGTTTCGACAGGGGAGTTATAGGCGGCAATCAGCCCCAGCATTTT
CASSFDRGVIGGNQPQHF
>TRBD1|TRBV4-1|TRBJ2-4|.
TGCGCCAGCAGCCGTGGGGGGACAGGGGGTAGCATTCAGTACTTC
CASSRGGTGGSIQYF
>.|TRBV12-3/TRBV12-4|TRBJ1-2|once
TGTGCCAGCAGATCCCCCGGAGATGGCTACACCTTC
CASRSPGDGYTF
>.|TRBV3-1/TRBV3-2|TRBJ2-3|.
TGTGCCAGCACCCCCCAGGCTAGCGACACAGATACGCAGTATTTT
CASTPQASDTDTQYF
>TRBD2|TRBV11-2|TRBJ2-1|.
TGTGCCAGCAGCCTTGGGGCGGGAGGAAACAATGAGCAGTTCTTC
CASSLGAGGNNEQFF
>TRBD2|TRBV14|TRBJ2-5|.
TGTGCCAGCAGCCAAGGGGCCGTGGCGGGAGGGCCTAGGATTTTACGGGAGACCCAGTACTTC
CASSQGAVAGGPRILRETQYF
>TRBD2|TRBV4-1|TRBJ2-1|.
TGCGCCAGCAGCCAAGATCCCCCATTGGCTAGCGGGGTATACATTGAGCAGTTCTTC
CASSQDPPLASGVYIEQFF
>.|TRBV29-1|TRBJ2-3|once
TGCAGCGTTGAAGGCGGAGCTAGCACAGATACGCAGTATTTT
CSVEGGASTDTQYF
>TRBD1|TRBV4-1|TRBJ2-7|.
TGCGCCAGCAGCCAAGCCGGACAGGGTTACGAGCAGTACTTC
CASSQAGQGYEQYF
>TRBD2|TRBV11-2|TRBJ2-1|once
TGTGCCAGCAGCCCCCAAGGACTAGTAGGGAATGAGCAGTTCTTC
CASSPQGLVGNEQFF
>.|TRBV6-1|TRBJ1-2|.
TGTGCCAGCAGTGAAGAGACTAGGTCCTACTCATTCTATGGCTACACCTTC
CASSEETRSYSFYGYTF
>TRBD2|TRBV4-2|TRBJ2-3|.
TGTGCCAGCAGCCAAGAAGAATCGGTAGCGGGAGACACAGATACGCAGTATTTT
CASSQEESVAGDTDTQYF
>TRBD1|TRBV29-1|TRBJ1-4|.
TGCAGCGTTAAGACAGGGGAGGATGAAAAACTGTTTTTT
CSVKTGEDEKLFF
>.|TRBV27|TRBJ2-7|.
TGTGCCAGCAGCTACGGACTGACGAGCTCCTACGAGCAGTACTTC
CASSYGLTSSYEQYF
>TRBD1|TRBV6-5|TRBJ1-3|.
TGTGCCAGCACCATAATGACAGGGACTGGAAACACCATATATTTT
CASTIMTGTGNTIYF
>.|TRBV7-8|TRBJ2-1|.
TGTGCCAGCAGCTTAGTAGTGGCGGGATCCCACAATGAGCAGTTCTTC
CASSLVVAGSHNEQFF
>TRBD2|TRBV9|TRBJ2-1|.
TGTGCCAGCAGCGTAATAGCGGGAGAAGGGAGTGAGCAGTTCTTC
CASSVIAGEGSEQFF
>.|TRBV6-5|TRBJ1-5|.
TGTGCCAGCAGACTGGTTATGAATCAGCCCCAGCATTTT
CASRLVMNQPQHF
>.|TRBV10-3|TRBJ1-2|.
TGTGCCATCAGTGAGTCGCGGCAGGGTCTTTGGTACACCTTC
CAISESRQGLWYTF
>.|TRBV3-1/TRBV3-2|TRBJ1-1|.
TGTGCCAGCAGCCAAACAGGGTTGCTTGCCGGCACTGAAGCTTTCTTT
CASSQTGLLAGTEAFF
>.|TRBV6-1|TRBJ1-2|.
TGTGCCAGCAGTGAAGCGCGGCTACTTAACTATGGCTACACCTTC
CASSEARLLNYGYTF
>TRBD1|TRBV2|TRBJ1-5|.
TGTGCCAGCAGCGACCCGACAGGGGGTGACAATCAGCCCCAGCATTTT
CASSDPTGGDNQPQHF
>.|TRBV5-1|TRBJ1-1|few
TGCGCCAGCAGCTTGGCTTCTCGGGGAAACACTGAAGCTTTCTTT
CASSLASRGNTEAFF
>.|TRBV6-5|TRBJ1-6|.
TGTGCCAGCACTCCCGGACAGACGAATAATTCACCCCTCCACTTT
CASTPGQTNNSPLHF
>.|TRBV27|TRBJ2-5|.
TGTGCCAGCAGTTTGGACACACAAGAGACCCAGTACTTC
CASSLDTQETQYF